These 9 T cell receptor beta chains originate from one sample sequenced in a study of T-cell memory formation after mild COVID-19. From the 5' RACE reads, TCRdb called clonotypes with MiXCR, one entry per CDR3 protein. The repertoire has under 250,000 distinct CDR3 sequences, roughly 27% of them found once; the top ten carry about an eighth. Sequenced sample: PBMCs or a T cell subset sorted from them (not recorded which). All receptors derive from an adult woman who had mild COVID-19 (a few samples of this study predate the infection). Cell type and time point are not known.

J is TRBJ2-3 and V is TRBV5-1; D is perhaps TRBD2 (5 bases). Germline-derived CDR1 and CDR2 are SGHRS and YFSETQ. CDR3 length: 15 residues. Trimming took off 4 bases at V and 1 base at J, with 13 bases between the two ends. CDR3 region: CASSAPWGGTDTQYF. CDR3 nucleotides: TGCGCCAGCAGCGCCCCCTGGGGAGGCACAGATACGCAGTATTTT.

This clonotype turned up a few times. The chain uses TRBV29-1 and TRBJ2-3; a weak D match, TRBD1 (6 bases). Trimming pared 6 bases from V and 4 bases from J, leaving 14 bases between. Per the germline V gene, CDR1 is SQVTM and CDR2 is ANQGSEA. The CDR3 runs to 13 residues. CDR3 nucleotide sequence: TGCAGCGTGGGACATTCGGGCGCAGATACGCAGTATTTT. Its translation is CSVGHSGADTQYF.

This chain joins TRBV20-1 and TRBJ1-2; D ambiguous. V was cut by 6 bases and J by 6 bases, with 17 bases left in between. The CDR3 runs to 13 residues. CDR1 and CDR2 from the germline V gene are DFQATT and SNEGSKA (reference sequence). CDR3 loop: CSAGRRGANGYTF. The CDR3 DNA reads TGCAGTGCCGGCAGACGCGGTGCGAATGGCTACACCTTC.

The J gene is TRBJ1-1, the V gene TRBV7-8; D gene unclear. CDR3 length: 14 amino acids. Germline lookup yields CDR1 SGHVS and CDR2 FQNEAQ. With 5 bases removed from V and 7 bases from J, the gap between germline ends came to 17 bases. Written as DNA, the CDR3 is TGTGCCAGCAGCCCGCTGGGAGGTGGAATTGAAGCTTTCTTT. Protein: CASSPLGGGIEAFF.

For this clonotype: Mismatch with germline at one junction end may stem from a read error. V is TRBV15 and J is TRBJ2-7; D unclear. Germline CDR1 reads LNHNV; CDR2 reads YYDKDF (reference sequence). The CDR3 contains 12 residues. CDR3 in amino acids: CATSRERSEQYF. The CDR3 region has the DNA TGTGCCACCAGCCGAGAGAGATCCGAGCAGTACTTC.

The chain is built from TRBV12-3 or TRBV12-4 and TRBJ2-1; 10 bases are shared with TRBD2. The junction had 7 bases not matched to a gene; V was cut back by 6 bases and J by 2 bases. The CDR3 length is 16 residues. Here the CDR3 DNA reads TGTGCCAGCAGAGAACCTAGCGGGAGTCCCTACAATGAGCAGTTCTTC. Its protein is CASREPSGSPYNEQFF.

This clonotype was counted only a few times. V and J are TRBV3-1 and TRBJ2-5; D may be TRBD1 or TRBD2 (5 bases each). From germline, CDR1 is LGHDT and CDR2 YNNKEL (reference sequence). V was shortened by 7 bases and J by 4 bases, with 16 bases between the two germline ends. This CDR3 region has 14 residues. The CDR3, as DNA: TGTGCCAGCACTTCGGGTGGGGGTTCAGAGACCCAGTACTTC. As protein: CASTSGGGSETQYF.

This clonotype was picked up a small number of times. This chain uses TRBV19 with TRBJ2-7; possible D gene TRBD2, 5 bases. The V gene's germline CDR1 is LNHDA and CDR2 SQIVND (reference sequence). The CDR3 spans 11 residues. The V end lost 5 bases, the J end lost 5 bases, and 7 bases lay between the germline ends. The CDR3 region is CASSARDEQYF. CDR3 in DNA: TGTGCCAGTAGTGCGCGGGACGAGCAGTACTTC.

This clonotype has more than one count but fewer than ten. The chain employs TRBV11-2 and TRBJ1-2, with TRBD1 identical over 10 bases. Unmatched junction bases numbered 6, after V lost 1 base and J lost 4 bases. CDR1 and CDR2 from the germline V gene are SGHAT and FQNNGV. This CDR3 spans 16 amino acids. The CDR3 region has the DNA TGTGCCAGCAGCTTAGTTGGCCGGACAGGGGGCTATGGCTACACCTTC. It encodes CASSLVGRTGGYGYTF.